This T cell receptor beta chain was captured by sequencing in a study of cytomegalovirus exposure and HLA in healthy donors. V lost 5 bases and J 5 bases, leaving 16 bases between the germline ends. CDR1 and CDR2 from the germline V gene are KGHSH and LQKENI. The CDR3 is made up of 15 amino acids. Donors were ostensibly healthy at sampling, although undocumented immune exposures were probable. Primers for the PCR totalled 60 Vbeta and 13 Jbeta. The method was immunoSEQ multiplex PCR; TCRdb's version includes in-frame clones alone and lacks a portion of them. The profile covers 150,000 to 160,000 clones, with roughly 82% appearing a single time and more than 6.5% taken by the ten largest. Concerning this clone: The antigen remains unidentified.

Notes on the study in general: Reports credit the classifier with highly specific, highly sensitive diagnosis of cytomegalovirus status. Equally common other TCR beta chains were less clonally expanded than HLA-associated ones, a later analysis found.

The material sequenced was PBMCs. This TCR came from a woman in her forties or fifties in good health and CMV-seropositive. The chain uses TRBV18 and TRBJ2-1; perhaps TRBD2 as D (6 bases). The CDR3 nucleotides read TGTGCCAGCTCAGATCTCTCCGCGGGAAACAATGAGCAGTTCTTC. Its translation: CASSDLSAGNNEQFF.